These T cell receptor beta chains were read from a single sample in a study of graft-versus-host responses after intestinal transplantation. The antigens for these receptors are not known. The method was immunoSEQ multiplex PCR; TCRdb's version includes in-frame clones alone and lacks a portion of them. The sample lists over 100,000 clones, 85% to 95% occurring once. Sequencing was performed on unstimulated CD4+ T cells sorted from spleen or lymph node cells, taken before transplant. The receptors come from a human donor who was the organ donor for an intestinal transplant. Both conserved end residues are part of each CDR3.

j_call v_call cdr3_aa
TRBJ1-1 TRBV7-9 CASSLAGTEAFF
TRBJ2-3 TRBV4-2 CASSPRTSGNTDTQYF
TRBJ2-1 TRBV20-1 CSASDERQFF
TRBJ1-1 TRBV5-1 CASSLASGAGTEAFF
TRBJ1-5 TRBV30 CAWSFNRGPEDQPQHF
TRBJ1-3 TRBV7-9 CASSLAGSGNTIYF
TRBJ2-3 TRBV6-5 CASSSSAATQYF
TRBJ2-3 TRBV4-3 CASSLRAGDVTDTQYF
TRBJ1-1 TRBV5-1 CASSLRWGENTEAFF
TRBJ1-1 TRBV7-8 CASSSDRNTEAFF
TRBJ1-6 TRBV14 CASSQDRDSPLHF
TRBJ2-5 TRBV19 CASSPGQAIQETQYF
TRBJ1-1 TRBV6-5 CASSPYRHINEAFF
TRBJ2-3 TRBV10-3 CAISESEDTQYF
TRBJ2-7 TRBV7-2 CASASGYEQYF
TRBJ1-1 TRBV5-1 CASSLERGQNVAFF
TRBJ2-5 TRBV2 CASSGLADKETQYF
TRBJ2-7 TRBV14 CASSRTSGSSYEQYF
TRBJ2-5 TRBV11-2 CASSFSGREETQYF
TRBJ2-7 TRBV21-1 CASSKGEWLAWEQYF
TRBJ2-3 TRBV28 CASRGGQETDTQYF
TRBJ2-7 TRBV6-1 CASRRLGGNEQYF
TRBJ2-7 TRBV7-2 CASSPVGTSGYEQYF
TRBJ2-1 TRBV4-1 CASSQEGNGRASYNEQFF
TRBJ2-7 TRBV4-2 CASSQDRGFGGLAGGYPYEQYF